Listed below are T cell receptor beta chains from one sample, sequenced in a study of CD8 T cells in ankylosing spondylitis. One entry per CDR3 protein results from TCRdb running MiXCR on the 5' RACE reads. The sample includes around 770,000 distinct CDR3 sequences, approximately 10% of them seen just once. Sequencing was carried out using blood, either unsorted or a sorted T cell fraction (not recorded which). These receptors all come from a male donor with ankylosing spondylitis. CDR3s include the opening cysteine and the closing phenylalanine or tryptophan. D genes are given only for firm matches. Only part of the rows carry a size: once, few, many, or a class if the clone is expanded.

CDR3 length	D gene	clone size	V gene	J gene	CDR3 protein	CDR3 DNA
18	NA	NA	TRBV20-1	TRBJ2-1	CSASSGDGAPRGYNEQFF	TGCAGTGCTAGTTCCGGGGATGGGGCTCCGAGGGGTTACAATGAGCAGTTCTTC
17	NA	NA	TRBV9	TRBJ2-3	CASSVGRAGSLTDTQYF	TGTGCCAGCAGCGTAGGGCGGGCGGGGTCACTGACAGATACGCAGTATTTT
18	TRBD2	many	TRBV5-1	TRBJ2-7	CASSSSPSRGGRSYEQYF	TGCGCCAGCAGCTCATCTCCATCTAGGGGCGGGAGGTCCTACGAGCAGTACTTC
14	NA	few	TRBV6-1	TRBJ1-6	CASRAGHPNSPLHF	TGTGCCAGCAGGGCGGGACATCCTAATTCACCCCTCCACTTT
17	TRBD1	few	TRBV5-1	TRBJ2-2	CASSLFTGTGNTGELFF	TGCGCCAGCAGCCTCTTTACCGGGACAGGAAACACCGGGGAGCTGTTTTTT
13	NA	few	TRBV20-1	TRBJ1-5	CSARAGYDQPQHF	TGCAGTGCTAGAGCAGGGTACGATCAGCCCCAGCATTTT
15	TRBD2	many	TRBV7-9	TRBJ2-5	CASSLGLAAQETQYF	TGTGCCAGCAGCTTAGGGCTAGCGGCCCAAGAGACCCAGTACTTC
12	NA	few	TRBV29-1	TRBJ1-1	CSVDKGFTEAFF	TGCAGCGTTGATAAGGGTTTCACTGAAGCTTTCTTT
12	NA	NA	TRBV6-2/TRBV6-3	TRBJ2-1	CASTAAYNEQFF	TGTGCCAGCACCGCGGCCTACAATGAGCAGTTCTTC
12	NA	many	TRBV20-1	TRBJ2-7	CSARFGGHEQYF	TGCAGTGCTAGATTCGGGGGCCACGAGCAGTACTTC
21	TRBD2	NA	TRBV7-6	TRBJ2-1	CASSVARDRGLAGEGWSEQFF	TGTGCCAGCAGCGTTGCCCGGGACAGGGGACTAGCGGGAGAAGGTTGGTCTGAGCAGTTCTTC
13	NA	few	TRBV10-3	TRBJ2-1	CAITPAAALEQFF	TGTGCCATCACGCCAGCAGCGGCGCTAGAGCAGTTCTTC
14	NA	NA	TRBV27	TRBJ2-7	CASSLNETAYEQYF	TGTGCCAGCAGTTTAAATGAGACCGCTTACGAGCAGTACTTC
14	TRBD1	few	TRBV6-1	TRBJ1-1	CASTQDRDDTEAFF	TGTGCCAGCACCCAAGACAGGGATGACACTGAAGCTTTCTTT
14	TRBD2	NA	TRBV10-3	TRBJ2-7	CAISRTSGSGEQYF	TGTGCCATCAGTCGGACTAGCGGCTCTGGGGAGCAGTACTTC
15	NA	NA	TRBV20-1	TRBJ1-1	CSPSGQVKGYTEAFF	TGCAGTCCCTCGGGGCAGGTGAAGGGATACACTGAAGCTTTCTTT
15	NA	few	TRBV7-2	TRBJ1-1	CASSFGSTENTEAFF	TGTGCCAGCAGCTTTGGGTCTACCGAGAACACTGAAGCTTTCTTT
13	NA	few	TRBV10-2	TRBJ1-5	CASNQQVNQPQHF	TGCGCCAGCAACCAACAGGTCAATCAGCCCCAGCATTTT
13	NA	NA	TRBV7-2	TRBJ1-4	CASSLYTNEKLFF	TGTGCCAGCAGCCTATATACTAATGAAAAACTGTTTTTT
15	TRBD1	NA	TRBV11-1	TRBJ1-2	CASSSTPTGLDGYTF	TGTGCCAGCAGCTCTACCCCGACAGGGTTGGATGGCTACACCTTC
15	TRBD1	NA	TRBV6-2/TRBV6-3	TRBJ2-1	CASSYQGQDYNEQFF	TGTGCCAGCAGTTATCAGGGACAGGACTACAATGAGCAGTTCTTC
14	NA	NA	TRBV20-1	TRBJ2-5	CSAPRSDASGTQYF	TGCAGTGCTCCCCGAAGCGACGCTTCCGGGACCCAGTACTTC
14	NA	NA	TRBV5-6	TRBJ2-7	CASSLPDRPYEQYF	TGTGCCAGCAGCTTGCCAGACAGGCCCTACGAGCAGTACTTC
15	NA	NA	TRBV6-2/TRBV6-3	TRBJ2-3	CASSSPGGNTDTQYF	TGTGCCAGCAGTTCCCCGGGCGGAAACACAGATACGCAGTATTTT
14	NA	few	TRBV11-2	TRBJ2-1	CASSLVTEGGEQFF	TGTGCCAGCAGCTTAGTAACAGAGGGTGGTGAGCAGTTCTTC
12	TRBD1	NA	TRBV3-1	TRBJ1-5	CASSKDREAQHF	TGTGCCAGCAGCAAGGACAGGGAGGCCCAGCATTTT
15	NA	few	TRBV5-1	TRBJ2-5	CASSSSGVYQETQYF	TGCGCCAGCAGCTCCTCTGGGGTCTATCAAGAGACCCAGTACTTC
16	TRBD1	NA	TRBV4-3	TRBJ2-2	CASSRLGTGWTGELFF	TGCGCCAGCAGCCGATTGGGGACAGGGTGGACCGGGGAGCTGTTTTTT
12	NA	NA	TRBV4-1	TRBJ2-1	CASSQVSRWQFF	TGCGCCAGCAGCCAAGTCTCCCGATGGCAGTTCTTC
15	NA	NA	TRBV11-2	TRBJ2-1	CASSYGQPYYNEQFF	TGTGCCAGCAGCTACGGACAGCCCTATTACAATGAGCAGTTCTTC
15	NA	few	TRBV20-1	TRBJ2-4	CSARPGDKAKNIQYF	TGCAGTGCTCGCCCTGGGGATAAAGCCAAAAACATTCAGTACTTC
16	TRBD2	NA	TRBV7-3	TRBJ2-2	CASSASGGAVTGELFF	TGTGCCAGCAGCGCAAGCGGGGGGGCGGTCACCGGGGAGCTGTTTTTT
13	NA	NA	TRBV10-3	TRBJ2-5	CAIRDAVQETQYF	TGTGCCATCAGGGACGCAGTCCAAGAGACCCAGTACTTC
16	TRBD2	few	TRBV20-1	TRBJ2-3	CSAREGGLASTDTQYF	TGCAGTGCTCGTGAAGGGGGACTAGCGAGCACAGATACGCAGTATTTT
16	NA	NA	TRBV5-1	TRBJ1-6	CASSLEAGSYNSPLHF	TGCGCCAGCAGCTTGGAAGCGGGTTCCTATAATTCACCCCTCCACTTT
17	NA	many	TRBV5-1	TRBJ2-2	CASSSLLERVNTGELFF	TGCGCCAGCAGCTCCCTACTTGAGAGAGTCAACACCGGGGAGCTGTTTTTT
12	NA	NA	TRBV25-1	TRBJ2-3	CASSTPGLTQYF	TGTGCCAGCAGTACGCCGGGCCTTACGCAGTATTTT
13	NA	few	TRBV11-2	TRBJ1-1	CASSSPWDIEAFF	TGTGCCAGCAGCTCGCCCTGGGACATCGAAGCTTTCTTT
14	NA	few	TRBV4-2	TRBJ2-1	CASSQAGRYNEQFF	TGTGCCAGCAGCCAAGCGGGAAGGTACAATGAGCAGTTCTTC
14	NA	NA	TRBV30	TRBJ1-6	CAWSVPSRNSPLHF	TGTGCCTGGAGTGTACCTTCGCGTAATTCACCCCTCCACTTT
15	NA	NA	TRBV7-9	TRBJ1-1	CASSPAGARDTEAFF	TGTGCCAGCAGCCCGGCGGGGGCTCGGGACACTGAAGCTTTCTTT
12	NA	few	TRBV7-2	TRBJ1-2	CASSLPWAFYTF	TGTGCCAGCAGCCTCCCTTGGGCCTTCTACACCTTC
16	TRBD1	NA	TRBV15	TRBJ2-1	CATAGGTGGGYNEQFF	TGTGCCACCGCGGGTGGGACAGGGGGCGGCTACAATGAGCAGTTCTTC
15	NA	few	TRBV27	TRBJ1-2	CASSFGVSANYGYTF	TGTGCCAGCAGTTTTGGAGTGTCAGCTAACTATGGCTACACCTTC
14	NA	few	TRBV6-5	TRBJ1-1	CASSYRREGDEAFF	TGTGCCAGCAGTTACCGCCGGGAGGGCGATGAAGCTTTCTTT
13	NA	few	TRBV6-1	TRBJ2-1	CASSPAFYNEQFF	TGTGCCAGCAGTCCCGCCTTCTACAATGAGCAGTTCTTC
15	NA	few	TRBV20-1	TRBJ2-7	CSARPGTRVLSEQYF	TGCAGTGCTAGGCCCGGGACAAGGGTTCTGTCCGAGCAGTACTTC
14	NA	few	TRBV20-1	TRBJ1-4	CSANTGTANEKLFF	TGCAGTGCCAACACAGGGACCGCAAATGAAAAACTGTTTTTT
13	NA	few	TRBV27	TRBJ2-5	CASSPRALETQYF	TGTGCCAGCAGTCCCCGGGCCCTGGAGACCCAGTACTTC
16	NA	NA	TRBV4-2	TRBJ2-7	CASSRTGTLRTYEQYF	TGTGCCAGCAGCCGGACGGGCACTCTTCGGACCTACGAGCAGTACTTC
16	NA	NA	TRBV6-1	TRBJ1-6	CASSQSWSSYNSPLHF	TGTGCCAGCAGTCAGAGTTGGAGCTCCTATAATTCACCCCTCCACTTT
13	NA	NA	TRBV21-1	TRBJ2-5	CASSKEGCETQYF	TGTGCCAGCAGCAAAGAGGGCTGTGAGACCCAGTACTTC
14	NA	few	TRBV9	TRBJ2-1	CASSVGGVYNEQFF	TGTGCCAGCAGCGTAGGGGGAGTCTACAATGAGCAGTTCTTC
15	TRBD2	NA	TRBV20-1	TRBJ2-1	CSARRREGNYNEQFF	TGCAGTGCTAGGCGGCGGGAGGGGAACTACAATGAGCAGTTCTTC